Below, one T cell receptor (beta chain) is given with its context. Its antigen specificity is not known. No clone much larger than this one lies a single base away; base qualities are absent. The sample is drawn from a study of cytomegalovirus exposure and HLA in healthy donors (dated by TCRdb to 2015 to 2018). With regard to the full study: An earlier analysis of roughly 610 of the donors reported under 300 Gb of sequence data and 95 million to 120 million unique TCR beta sequences obtained from roughly 180 million T cells. Among under 450 genotyped donors of the cohort, an average of around 240,000 unique TCR beta nucleotide sequences were sequenced per donor, approximately 20% of them non-productive. Roughly five DR-DQ haplotypes were handled as single units for association and clustering because linkage in the cohort was strong. A later analysis re-examined previously published TCR beta repertoires from about 670 donors and added high-resolution HLA genotyping to investigate patterns of TCR occurrence. The study was designed to test whether signatures of past pathogen exposure could be identified by cataloging public T cell receptors. A separate validation cohort of 100 to 150 different subjects was used in addition to the roughly 640-subject first cohort. Donor age, sex, ethnicity and CMV serostatus were collected together with the repertoire data. A later genetic analysis took genome-wide SNP genotypes for about 65% of the roughly 670 donors and used that subset as a discovery cohort. Rather than drawing on any new phenotypic data, the later analysis identified candidate immune exposures from TCR beta sequences and the way those sequences occurred across donors. Every repertoire in the discovery cohort had been generated on one and the same sequencing platform. The T cell repertoires of around 730 subjects were profiled by immunosequencing and related to cytomegalovirus serostatus. Class I and class II HLA loci were covered by the typing at four-digit resolution. The study combined high-throughput TCR immunosequencing, statistical association of individual TCRs with disease status, and machine learning to predict cytomegalovirus infection status. An earlier analysis of fewer than 750 of the donors used high-throughput TCR beta sequencing to judge whether each TCR beta V gene segment behaved as functional or pseudogenic. The number of typed donors differed by locus: about 620-640 for A, B, C, DRB1 and DQB1; 500 to 550 for DQA1; approximately 610 for DPA1; and roughly 470 for DPB1. An early release covering 500 to 750 HLA-typed donors comprised about 290 gigabases of sequencing data and around 80 million unique TCR sequences. Of the roughly 420 genotyped donors, 81% were placed in the genetic ancestry cluster associated with self-reported Caucasian donors. Findings and caveats that apply to the study as a whole: At a false discovery rate of 0.05, a later analysis linked fewer than 20,000 TCR beta sequences to specific HLA alleles. Because the 87-base-pair reads could not distinguish some IMGT-functional V segments, including TRBV6-2 and TRBV6-3, those segments were excluded. In an earlier analysis of some 550 of the donors, most TCR beta V segments were observed in productive rearrangements about 90% or about 30% of the time, broadly matching IMGT annotations. For the cohort, immune exposure information was limited to CMV serostatus. Compared with equally common non-associated chains, HLA-associated TCR beta chains in a later analysis were more clonally expanded and had lower generation probabilities. The study gave a list of around 170 TCR beta chains associated with cytomegalovirus. The classifier was reported to diagnose cytomegalovirus status with high specificity and sensitivity in both the original cohort and the validation cohort. A later genetic analysis reported fewer N-insertions in productive TCRs among donors in an Asian-associated ancestry cluster than the roughly 640-donor mean. The sequencing pipeline was judged likely to have produced a cluster of highly shared sequence variants as a technical artifact. The earlier analysis of 587 of the donors excluded fewer than 20 rarely observed V segments, including chromosome 9 orphons, because counts were too low. Across donors, most TCR sequences were observed very rarely, whereas some public TCRs were present in many individuals. Sequencing depth was assumed to be roughly uniform across donors in the presence/absence analyses, though that assumption may not hold. Assigning TCR associations to individual alleles was difficult when HLA alleles, especially DR and DQ, strongly co-occurred. This cohort had only TCR beta chains sequenced, and the lack of alpha or paired-chain data limited which features could be detected. An association between a missense DCLRE1C variant and V-gene and J-gene trimming of TCR beta chains was found in a later genetic analysis and replicated in an independent cohort. According to a later analysis, TCR association rates differed among HLA loci, with DRB1 alleles showing the most associated TCRs and HLA-C alleles showing the fewest. In a later analysis, most CMV-associated TCR beta chains were found to appear HLA-restricted, with HLA associations seemingly driven largely by CMV exposure. Because HLA typing was missing for some donors at each locus, association tests included only the typed subset. Linkage disequilibrium might explain the correlated functional status among segregating V segments, but an unknown experimental factor could not be excluded. A later analysis reported that several top co-occurrence clusters appeared linked to parvovirus B19, influenza, CMV and Epstein-Barr virus. It was suggested by the authors that the approach could potentially be generalized to other disease states and immunological phenotypes. A further reported finding was that TCR beta sequences accurately predicted the HLA-A and HLA-B alleles for most subjects in the first cohort. A few of the identified cytomegalovirus-associated TCR beta chains were confirmed in vitro to be specific for cytomegalovirus antigens.

From the germline V gene, CDR1 is MDHEN and CDR2 is SYDVKM. Measured from the cysteine to the phenylalanine, the CDR3 is 14 residues long. The sequence is cut down to CDR3 DNA, 42 bases in frame from base 1. At the junction V is shortened by 7 bases and J by 5 bases, with 14 bases in between. The library was built by means of the immunoSEQ multiplex PCR assay. The multiplex PCR relied on a mix of 60 forward primers for TCR Vbeta segments and 13 reverse primers for TCR Jbeta segments. The CDR3 region of rearranged TCR beta genes was amplified from genomic DNA with a multiplex PCR assay. The amplified TCR beta libraries were sequenced on the Illumina HiSeq System as 87-base-pair reads. From the authors' description of their analysis: In a later analysis, some 80 million unique TCR beta chains were counted across the roughly 610 repertoires, and roughly 11 million of these chains were shared by at least two donors. Raw reads were error-corrected and collapsed into unique sequences with a nearest-neighbor algorithm that merged closely related sequences to remove PCR and sequencing errors. Alignment of CDR3 sequences to IMGT reference sequences was used to assign V, D and J gene segments. For a sequence to be retained, at least a six-nucleotide match to both a V gene segment and a J gene segment was required. A rearrangement counted as productive if the CDR3 had no stop codons and remained in frame with V and J, and every other rearrangement counted as non-productive. Following IMGT convention, CDR3 was defined as the stretch from the second conserved V-encoded cysteine up to the conserved J-encoded phenylalanine. In an earlier analysis of around 600 of the donors, sequences lacking an unambiguous match to a single V gene segment were excluded. An earlier analysis of 500 to 600 of the donors classified V segments as functional when productive rearrangements were above 56.7% and as segregating when the standard deviation between donors was above 5%. A statistical classification framework was built to diagnose cytomegalovirus status from the catalog of TCR beta chain sequences. In a later analysis, V and J genes were assigned by comparing TCR nucleotide sequences against IMGT/GENE-DB human TR gene sequences. A later analysis assigned CDR3 sequences and most-parsimonious VDJ recombination scenarios with the TCRdist pipeline. In a later analysis, each TCR beta chain was defined by its CDR3 amino acid sequence together with its V-gene family, and reads without a unique V-gene family were excluded. A later analysis removed 550 to 650 highly shared, low-generation-probability nucleotide sequences to deal with suspected cross-contamination and a sequencing artifact. For each public chain, a later analysis derived a clonal expansion index from normalized ranks of inferred template counts within each repertoire. In a later analysis, generation probabilities were computed using a VDJ recombination model fitted to out-of-frame rearrangements, and the results were checked against IGoR. In a later analysis, hypergeometric tests were used to score TCR-TCR, TCR-HLA and TCR-CMV co-occurrence, with a repertoire-size bias correction applied to TCR pairs. In a later analysis, false discovery rates were estimated by permuting HLA or CMV assignments 20 times. A later analysis grouped co-occurring TCRs with DBSCAN, adding TCRdist sequence similarity when clustering within HLA-allele-positive subsets. For co-occurrence clustering, repertoires with fewer than 30,000 or more than 120,000 public chains were excluded, along with a handful of repertoires with anomalous nucleotide sharing. TCRdb re-hosts the immuneACCESS table, in-frame sequences only. Its copies lack some clones; in the studies checked, an unresolved V gene accounts for under half of them, and the cause for the rest is not known. The V and J calls and the clone size are those of that table, but D and trimming were determined from the DNA. The sample table lists about 160,000 clones, almost 80% of them with a count of one. The top ten constitute about 0.93% of the sample.

The cohort comprised around 690 healthy bone marrow donors. Cohort members were all nominally healthy when sampled, although unrecorded immune exposures were likely present. The donor tested CMV seropositive, placing the donor among the 250 to 300 seropositive members of the cohort. A peripheral blood sample was provided by each donor, and peripheral blood mononuclear cells were used for TCR beta sequencing. Genomic DNA was extracted from the blood cell samples with the Qiagen DNeasy Blood Extraction Kit. Sequencing was carried out using PBMCs. The V gene is TRBV28 and the J gene is TRBJ2-2; the D gene identity is not certain. The receptor was derived from a woman aged 45 to 65 in good health and CMV-seropositive. The DNA reads as follows: TGTGCCAGCATTAGTCCTTTACGGACCGGGGAGCTGTTTTTT. Protein translation: CASISPLRTGELFF.